This is a list of T cell receptor beta chains from one sample in a study of CXCR3-negative and CXCR3-positive naive CD8 T cells. TCRdb reanalyzed the 5' RACE reads and collapses them to one entry per CDR3 protein, without DNA. Listed are approximately 83,000 distinct CDR3 sequences; about 1.6% falls within the top ten. Sequencing used naive CXCR3- CD8+ T cells from blood. The receptors originated from a human donor in good health. Some clones in this sample may be carry-over from other donors' samples. Both conserved end residues are part of each CDR3. Each record gives: V gene, J gene, CDR3 protein.

TRBV6-2/TRBV6-3	TRBJ1-5	CASSLSPWGQPQHF
TRBV7-9	TRBJ2-7	CASSSTRGGLSIYEQYF
TRBV21-1	TRBJ1-5	CASSKSGDKGPQHF
TRBV5-5	TRBJ1-6	CASSPGYNNSPLHF
TRBV7-6	TRBJ1-2	CASSLGARVSNYGYTF
TRBV12-3/TRBV12-4	TRBJ2-5	CASSLWAYQETQYF
TRBV5-1	TRBJ1-1	CASSLVGGLLGDTEAFF
TRBV7-6	TRBJ2-5	CASTPRWGSGGGDQETQYF
TRBV28	TRBJ2-3	CASSLSGLADTQYF
TRBV24-1	TRBJ2-1	CATSDSPLGLANNEQFF
TRBV12-5	TRBJ2-7	CATSDRLGYEQYF
TRBV28	TRBJ2-7	CASSFRPPTPYEQYF
TRBV10-3	TRBJ2-7	CAISETGQGGEQYF
TRBV20-1	TRBJ2-5	CSAREGVGETQYF
TRBV14	TRBJ2-1	CASSLTSGGVSSYNEQFF
TRBV28	TRBJ2-2	CASSRIGGLYTGELFF
TRBV7-9	TRBJ2-3	CASSPLHQAQTGLLSTDTQYF
TRBV7-9	TRBJ2-7	CASSLTYGTHTYEQYF
TRBV15	TRBJ2-5	CATSRGSFSQETQYF
TRBV2	TRBJ2-7	CASRPSSYEQYF
TRBV29-1	TRBJ2-7	CSARTSQYEQYF
TRBV30	TRBJ2-3	CAWRGLTSSYEQYF
TRBV29-1	TRBJ2-7	CSVTGGASYEQYF
TRBV4-2	TRBJ1-1	CASSQDFGDTEAFF
TRBV30	TRBJ2-2	CAWTGANTGELFF
TRBV6-2/TRBV6-3	TRBJ2-7	CASSYSLPGHEQYF
TRBV2	TRBJ2-5	CASSPNHSGGAGETQYF
TRBV29-1	TRBJ2-1	CSVDKGAYNEQFF
TRBV6-4	TRBJ1-2	CASRDRDNSNYGYTF
TRBV30	TRBJ2-7	CAWSESYEQYF
TRBV14	TRBJ1-1	CASSHTQGAEAFF
TRBV6-5	TRBJ2-7	CASSSPGLESYEQYF
TRBV27	TRBJ2-1	CASSDGQGANNEQFF
TRBV7-2	TRBJ2-7	CASSDVRDSYEQYF
TRBV4-1	TRBJ2-1	CASSQLLSSGGAWQFF
TRBV3-1	TRBJ2-5	CASTGAGAPETQYF
TRBV14	TRBJ2-1	CASSVGLAVAEQFF
TRBV7-9	TRBJ1-4	CASSLATGDSEKLFF
TRBV29-1	TRBJ2-1	CSVVRTGAYEQFF
TRBV30	TRBJ2-2	CAWSVILAGELFF
TRBV7-9	TRBJ2-1	CASSDTGGEQFF
TRBV29-1	TRBJ2-1	CSVEDRRRVNEQFF
TRBV29-1	TRBJ2-1	CSAQDRDNEQFF
TRBV9	TRBJ1-1	CASSPSGVNTEAFF
TRBV9	TRBJ2-5	CASSGGLAEKETQYF
TRBV28	TRBJ2-7	CASSSPRRSSYEQYF
TRBV7-9	TRBJ2-1	CASSLELDTLSYNEQFF
TRBV29-1	TRBJ2-1	CSVDAVRDRGMYEQFF
TRBV14	TRBJ2-5	CASSPTKTGLGQETQYF
TRBV28	TRBJ2-3	CASTPRGGTDTQYF